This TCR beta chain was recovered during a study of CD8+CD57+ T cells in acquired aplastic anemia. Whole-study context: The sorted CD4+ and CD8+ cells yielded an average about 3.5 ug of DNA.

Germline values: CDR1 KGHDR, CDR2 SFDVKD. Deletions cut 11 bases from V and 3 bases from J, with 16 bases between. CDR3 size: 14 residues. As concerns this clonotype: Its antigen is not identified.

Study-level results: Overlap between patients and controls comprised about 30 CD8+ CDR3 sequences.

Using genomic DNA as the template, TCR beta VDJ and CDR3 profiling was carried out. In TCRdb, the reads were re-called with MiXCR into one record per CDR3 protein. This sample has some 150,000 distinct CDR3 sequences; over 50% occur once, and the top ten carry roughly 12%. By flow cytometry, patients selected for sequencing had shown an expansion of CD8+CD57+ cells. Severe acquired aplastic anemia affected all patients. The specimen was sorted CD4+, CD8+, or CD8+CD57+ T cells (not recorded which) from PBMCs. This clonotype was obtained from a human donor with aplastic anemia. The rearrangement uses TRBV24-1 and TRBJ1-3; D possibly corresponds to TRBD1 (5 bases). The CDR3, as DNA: TGTGCCAGCAGCCGTAGGGGTCGTGGAAACACCATATATTTT. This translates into CASSRRGRGNTIYF.